These T cell receptor beta chains were read from a single sample in a study of early T cells in non-severe SARS-CoV-2 infection. Each CDR3 protein is one row after TCRdb ran MiXCR on the 5' RACE reads. The profile shows approximately 32,000 distinct CDR3 sequences, under 4% of them singletons. Sequences were obtained from whole blood. The receptor set was obtained from an adult who was a healthcare worker with PCR-confirmed SARS-CoV-2 infection or an uninfected control (not recorded which). CDR3s include the opening cysteine and the closing phenylalanine or tryptophan. D genes are given only for firm matches. The size field is filled for only some rows; it gives once, few, many or a size class.

V gene	clone size	J gene	D gene	CDR3 protein	CDR3 DNA
TRBV7-8	NA	TRBJ2-3	TRBD2	CASSLDRAGRDTQYF	TGTGCCAGCAGCTTAGATCGAGCGGGACGGGATACGCAGTATTTT
TRBV7-2	many	TRBJ2-5	TRBD2	CASSPRSSGSRGAQYF	TGTGCCAGCAGCCCAAGGTCTAGCGGAAGCCGCGGGGCCCAGTACTTC
TRBV4-2	few	TRBJ2-5	NA	CASSQVDPPETQYF	TGTGCCAGCAGCCAAGTAGACCCTCCAGAGACCCAGTACTTC
TRBV4-1	few	TRBJ2-4	NA	CASSQEGLGPTLAKNIQYF	TGCGCCAGCAGCCAAGAAGGTTTGGGTCCCACACTAGCCAAAAACATTCAGTACTTC
TRBV3-1	many	TRBJ2-5	NA	CASSRRKPSGSPETQYF	TGTGCCAGCAGCCGACGAAAACCCTCCGGGAGCCCAGAGACCCAGTACTTC
TRBV20-1	many	TRBJ2-1	TRBD2	CSSPGGGSVGEQFF	TGCAGTTCGCCCGGCGGGGGGTCCGTAGGTGAGCAGTTCTTC
TRBV18	many	TRBJ1-2	TRBD1	CASSSQGDYGYTF	TGTGCCAGCTCCTCCCAGGGGGACTATGGCTACACCTTC
TRBV5-1	many	TRBJ2-7	NA	CASSFDMGYEQYF	TGCGCCAGCAGCTTCGATATGGGATACGAGCAGTACTTC
TRBV11-1	many	TRBJ2-7	NA	CASSSVGYEQYF	TGTGCCAGCAGCTCCGTCGGGTACGAGCAGTACTTC
TRBV7-9	few	TRBJ2-1	NA	CASLQRSGNEQFF	TGTGCCAGCCTTCAGCGGAGCGGCAATGAGCAGTTCTTC
TRBV7-8	many	TRBJ1-2	NA	CASSPEGFDGYTF	TGTGCCAGCAGCCCGGAAGGGTTCGATGGCTACACCTTC
TRBV6-6	many	TRBJ1-6	NA	CASIISAGTRGSPLHF	TGTGCCAGCATTATTTCTGCCGGGACACGGGGTTCACCCCTCCACTTT
TRBV29-1	many	TRBJ2-2	TRBD2	CSVFSGRVGTGELFF	TGCAGCGTCTTTAGCGGGAGGGTCGGCACCGGGGAGCTGTTTTTT
TRBV5-1	many	TRBJ2-7	NA	CASWSGTLSYEQYF	TGCGCCAGCTGGTCCGGGACCCTCTCCTACGAGCAGTACTTC
TRBV7-9	many	TRBJ2-3	NA	CASSLGIGISTDTQYF	TGTGCCAGCAGCTTAGGCATCGGGATTAGCACAGATACGCAGTATTTT
TRBV5-6	many	TRBJ2-2	TRBD1	CASSPGTGYRELFF	TGTGCCAGCAGTCCCGGGACAGGGTACCGGGAGCTGTTTTTT
TRBV7-9	many	TRBJ2-1	TRBD2	CASTLGLAVMAPPSDEQFF	TGTGCCAGCACCCTGGGACTAGCGGTTATGGCCCCACCCTCGGATGAGCAGTTCTTC
TRBV10-3	medium-sized	TRBJ2-5	TRBD2	CAIKGTTQETQYF	TGTGCCATCAAGGGGACTACCCAAGAGACCCAGTACTTC
TRBV12-3/TRBV12-4	many	TRBJ1-3	TRBD1	CASNPGQGLDTIYF	TGTGCCAGCAACCCGGGACAGGGGTTGGACACCATATATTTT
TRBV29-1	many	TRBJ2-3	NA	CSVGGRNGIYTDTQYF	TGCAGCGTTGGAGGCAGGAATGGAATATACACAGATACGCAGTATTTT
TRBV7-2	many	TRBJ2-5	TRBD2	CASSLGSGRTQETQYF	TGTGCCAGCAGCTTAGGTAGCGGGAGGACTCAAGAGACCCAGTACTTC
TRBV12-3/TRBV12-4	many	TRBJ2-1	NA	CASSSPGGRVNEQFF	TGTGCCAGCAGTTCCCCGGGTGGCCGGGTCAATGAGCAGTTCTTC
TRBV19	many	TRBJ2-4	NA	CASSIVPTAFIAKNIQYF	TGTGCCAGTAGTATAGTCCCTACTGCCTTCATAGCCAAAAACATTCAGTACTTC
TRBV7-9	many	TRBJ1-4	NA	CASSFGTHNEKLFF	TGTGCCAGCAGCTTCGGGACTCATAATGAAAAACTGTTTTTT
TRBV4-1	NA	TRBJ2-5	NA	CASSQTLLETQYF	TGCGCCAGCAGCCAGACACTTCTCGAGACCCAGTACTTC
TRBV29-1	many	TRBJ1-3	NA	CAYRIGDTIYF	TGCGCGTATCGTATAGGGGACACCATATATTTT
TRBV12-3/TRBV12-4	many	TRBJ2-7	NA	CASSRSGAGSYEQYF	TGTGCCAGCAGCCGTTCTGGGGCCGGCTCCTACGAGCAGTACTTC
TRBV3-1	few	TRBJ1-6	NA	CASSQGSRAGASPLHF	TGTGCCAGCAGCCAAGGATCTAGGGCGGGTGCCTCACCCCTCCACTTT
TRBV6-1	few	TRBJ2-1	NA	CASLSLAEQFF	TGTGCCAGTCTTTCCTTGGCTGAGCAGTTCTTC
TRBV30	NA	TRBJ2-3	TRBD2	CAWAKAGAPDTQYF	TGTGCCTGGGCAAAAGCGGGAGCCCCAGATACGCAGTATTTT
TRBV6-6	many	TRBJ1-5	NA	CASSTKSDQPQHF	TGTGCCAGCAGTACAAAGAGCGATCAGCCCCAGCATTTT
TRBV5-1	many	TRBJ2-3	NA	CASSPLAQGITDTQYF	TGCGCCAGCAGCCCCCTGGCGCAGGGAATCACAGATACGCAGTATTTT
TRBV7-9	many	TRBJ1-3	NA	CASSSVGSGNTIYF	TGTGCCAGCAGCTCCGTTGGATCTGGAAACACCATATATTTT
TRBV4-3	many	TRBJ1-1	NA	CASSQDQGTEAFF	TGCGCCAGCAGCCAAGACCAGGGTACTGAAGCTTTCTTT
TRBV6-5	many	TRBJ2-5	NA	CASSYSSGEETQYF	TGTGCCAGCAGTTACTCGTCCGGGGAGGAGACCCAGTACTTC
TRBV7-9	many	TRBJ2-5	NA	CASREETQYF	TGTGCCAGCAGGGAAGAGACCCAGTACTTC
TRBV12-3/TRBV12-4	many	TRBJ2-3	NA	CASSPTGVGDTQYF	TGTGCCAGCAGTCCCACCGGGGTGGGAGATACGCAGTATTTT
TRBV12-3/TRBV12-4	many	TRBJ2-5	TRBD2	CASSPGTSGRGETQYF	TGTGCCAGCAGTCCAGGGACTAGCGGGAGAGGGGAGACCCAGTACTTC
TRBV20-1	many	TRBJ2-7	NA	CSAPNPQGNEQYF	TGCAGTGCGCCCAACCCACAGGGTAACGAGCAGTACTTC
TRBV5-5	few	TRBJ2-2	NA	CASLPGGELFF	TGTGCCAGCCTCCCGGGGGGGGAGCTGTTTTTT
TRBV6-2/TRBV6-3	few	TRBJ1-1	NA	CASRPSFPGNTEAFF	TGTGCCAGCAGACCTTCCTTTCCAGGGAACACTGAAGCTTTCTTT
TRBV19	NA	TRBJ2-7	NA	CASSIRGPPNEQYF	TGTGCCAGTAGTATAAGGGGACCTCCTAATGAGCAGTACTTC
TRBV14	many	TRBJ1-1	NA	CASSHWTSPNTEAFF	TGTGCCAGCAGCCACTGGACAAGTCCGAACACTGAAGCTTTCTTT
TRBV29-1	many	TRBJ2-1	TRBD2	CSGLGGSYNEQFF	TGCAGCGGCCTGGGCGGGAGCTACAATGAGCAGTTCTTC
TRBV2	many	TRBJ2-1	TRBD1	CASKIDRGNEQFF	TGTGCCAGCAAGATTGACAGGGGGAATGAGCAGTTCTTC
TRBV15	many	TRBJ1-2	NA	CATSRDMFLTWDGSYGYTF	TGTGCCACCAGCAGAGATATGTTTCTCACCTGGGACGGATCCTATGGCTACACCTTC
TRBV28	few	TRBJ1-1	NA	CASSFSTPIGAMGTEAFF	TGTGCCAGCAGTTTTAGTACCCCCATAGGGGCAATGGGCACTGAAGCTTTCTTT
TRBV27	many	TRBJ2-6	NA	CAPSTHSKNSGANVLTF	TGTGCCCCGAGTACCCACAGTAAAAACTCTGGGGCCAACGTCCTGACTTTC
TRBV29-1	many	TRBJ1-1	TRBD1	CSSQGGRGEAFF	TGCAGCTCCCAAGGGGGCCGGGGTGAAGCTTTCTTT
TRBV30	many	TRBJ1-1	NA	CAWINNPGVRDTEAFF	TGTGCCTGGATCAACAACCCGGGAGTGAGGGACACTGAAGCTTTCTTT
TRBV7-2	many	TRBJ1-5	NA	CASSLGPASNQPQHF	TGTGCCAGCAGCTTAGGACCGGCTAGCAATCAGCCCCAGCATTTT
TRBV20-1	many	TRBJ2-3	TRBD1	CSARAPGQGASTDTQYF	TGCAGTGCTAGAGCACCAGGACAGGGGGCTAGCACAGATACGCAGTATTTT
TRBV7-2	NA	TRBJ2-2	TRBD1	CASRSWTGITGELFF	TGTGCCAGCAGAAGCTGGACAGGGATCACCGGGGAGCTGTTTTTT
TRBV27	NA	TRBJ1-4	NA	CASKRAGSGEKLFF	TGTGCCAGCAAGCGGGCAGGGTCGGGTGAAAAACTGTTTTTT
TRBV9	many	TRBJ2-2	NA	CASSPPGPNTGELFF	TGTGCCAGCAGCCCCCCGGGTCCGAACACCGGGGAGCTGTTTTTT
TRBV7-7	NA	TRBJ2-3	NA	CASSHQGQGTDTQYF	TGTGCTAGCAGCCACCAAGGCCAGGGCACAGATACGCAGTATTTT
TRBV6-2/TRBV6-3	NA	TRBJ2-1	TRBD2	CASRQLSGGAFEQFF	TGTGCCAGCAGACAGCTGAGCGGGGGGGCCTTTGAGCAGTTCTTC
TRBV7-8	many	TRBJ1-6	NA	CASSETGTDNSPLHF	TGTGCCAGCAGCGAAACCGGGACCGATAATTCACCCCTCCACTTT
TRBV7-2	NA	TRBJ2-3	NA	CASSPPAYDTQYF	TGTGCCAGCAGCCCCCCGGCGTACGATACGCAGTATTTT